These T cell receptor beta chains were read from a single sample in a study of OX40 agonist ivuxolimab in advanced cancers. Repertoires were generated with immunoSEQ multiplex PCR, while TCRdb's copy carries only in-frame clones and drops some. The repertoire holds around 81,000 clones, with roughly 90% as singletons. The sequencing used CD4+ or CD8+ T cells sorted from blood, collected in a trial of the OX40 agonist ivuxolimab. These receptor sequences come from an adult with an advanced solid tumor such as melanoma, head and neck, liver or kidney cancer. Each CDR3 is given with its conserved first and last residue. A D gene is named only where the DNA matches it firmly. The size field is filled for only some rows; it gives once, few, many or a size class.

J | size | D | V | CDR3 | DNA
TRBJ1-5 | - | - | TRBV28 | CASTNNNQPQHF | TGTGCCAGCACGAACAACAATCAGCCCCAGCATTTT
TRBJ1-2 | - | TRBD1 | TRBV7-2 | CASTGQGANYGYTF | TGTGCCAGCACTGGGCAGGGGGCAAACTATGGCTACACCTTC
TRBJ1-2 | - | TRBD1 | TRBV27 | CASSSTTRGGYTF | TGTGCCAGCAGTTCCACGACCAGGGGGGGCTACACCTTC
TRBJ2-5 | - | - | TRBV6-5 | CASRALGQQETQYF | TGTGCCAGCAGAGCCCTAGGGCAGCAAGAGACCCAGTACTTC
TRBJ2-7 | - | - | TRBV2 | CASSETGLEQYF | TGTGCCAGCAGTGAAACCGGTCTCGAGCAGTACTTC
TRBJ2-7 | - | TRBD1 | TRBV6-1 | CASSAGDRGPYEQYF | TGTGCCAGCAGTGCGGGGGACAGGGGTCCCTACGAGCAGTACTTC
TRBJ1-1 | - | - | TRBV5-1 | CASSLNILGPEAFF | TGCGCCAGCAGCTTGAATATACTGGGGCCTGAAGCTTTCTTT
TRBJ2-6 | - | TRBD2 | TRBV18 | CASSPYPPGTTWANVLTF | TGTGCCAGCTCACCATATCCACCAGGGACTACTTGGGCCAACGTCCTGACTTTC
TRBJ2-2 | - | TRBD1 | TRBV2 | CASRVRGLWSGELFF | TGTGCCAGCAGGGTCAGGGGGCTGTGGTCCGGGGAGCTGTTTTTT
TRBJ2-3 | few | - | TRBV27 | CASSSLGGATDTQYF | TGTGCCAGCAGTTCCCTTGGGGGGGCCACAGATACGCAGTATTTT
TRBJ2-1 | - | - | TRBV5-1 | CASSTATNDLNEQFF | TGCGCCAGCAGCACCGCGACTAACGATCTCAATGAGCAGTTCTTC
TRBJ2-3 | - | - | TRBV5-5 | CASSFPLDSSSSTDTQYF | TGTGCCAGCAGCTTTCCCCTCGACAGCTCAAGTAGCACAGATACGCAGTATTTT
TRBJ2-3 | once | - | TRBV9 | CASSVGFADTQYF | TGTGCCAGCAGCGTTGGATTCGCAGATACGCAGTATTTT
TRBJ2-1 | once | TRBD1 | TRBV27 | CASRGQGPNEQFF | TGTGCCAGCAGGGGACAGGGCCCTAATGAGCAGTTCTTC
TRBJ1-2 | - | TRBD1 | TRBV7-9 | CASSSGTGKFYGYTF | TGTGCCAGCAGCTCTGGGACAGGGAAGTTCTATGGCTACACCTTC
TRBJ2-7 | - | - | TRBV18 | CASSPPGEAMRQYF | TGTGCCAGCTCACCCCCCGGGGAAGCGATGCGGCAGTACTTC
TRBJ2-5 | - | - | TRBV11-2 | CASSDQLGETQYF | TGTGCCAGCAGCGATCAACTTGGAGAGACCCAGTACTTC
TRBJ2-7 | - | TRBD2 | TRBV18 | CASSLRTSDSEQYF | TGTGCCAGCTCCCTCAGGACTAGCGATTCCGAGCAGTACTTC
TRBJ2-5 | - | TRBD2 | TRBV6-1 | CASSRGTSGQETQYF | TGTGCCAGCAGCAGAGGGACTAGCGGACAAGAGACCCAGTACTTC
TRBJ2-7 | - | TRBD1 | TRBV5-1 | CASSSGQGPYEQYF | TGCGCCAGCAGCTCGGGACAGGGGCCCTACGAGCAGTACTTC
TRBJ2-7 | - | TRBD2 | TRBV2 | CASSDPTSGSEQYF | TGTGCCAGCAGTGATCCGACTAGCGGGAGCGAGCAGTACTTC
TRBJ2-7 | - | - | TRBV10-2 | CASTTGGALSYEQYF | TGCGCCAGCACTACAGGGGGGGCTCTGTCCTACGAGCAGTACTTC
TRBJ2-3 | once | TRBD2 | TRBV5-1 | CASSPPLAGGRADTQYF | TGCGCCAGCAGCCCCCCACTGGCGGGAGGCCGGGCAGATACGCAGTATTTT
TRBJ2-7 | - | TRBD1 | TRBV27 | CASSNGGQGLGSYEQYF | TGTGCCAGCAGTAATGGGGGACAGGGATTGGGATCCTACGAGCAGTACTTC
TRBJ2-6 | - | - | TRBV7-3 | CASAQSSGANVLTF | TGTGCCAGCGCTCAGAGCTCTGGGGCCAACGTCCTGACTTTC
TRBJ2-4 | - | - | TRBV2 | CASREGGIFKNIQYF | TGTGCCAGTAGGGAAGGGGGTATTTTCAAAAACATTCAGTACTTC
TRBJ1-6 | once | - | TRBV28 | CASSRLQQGSPLHF | TGTGCCAGCAGTAGGTTGCAACAGGGATCACCCCTCCACTTT
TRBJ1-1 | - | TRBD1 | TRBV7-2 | CASSQGGSQGMNTEAFF | TGTGCCAGCAGCCAGGGGGGGAGTCAGGGTATGAACACTGAAGCTTTCTTT
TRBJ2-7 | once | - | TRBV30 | CAWSKGFSYEQYF | TGTGCCTGGAGTAAGGGGTTCTCCTACGAGCAGTACTTC
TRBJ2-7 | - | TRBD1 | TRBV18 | CASSFGQETYEQYF | TGTGCCAGCTCGTTCGGACAGGAAACCTACGAGCAGTACTTC
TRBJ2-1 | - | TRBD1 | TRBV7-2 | CASSPTGVEQFF | TGTGCCAGCAGCCCGACAGGGGTGGAGCAGTTCTTC
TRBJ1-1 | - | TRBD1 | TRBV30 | CAWSKDRAAEAFF | TGTGCCTGGAGTAAAGACAGGGCAGCTGAAGCTTTCTTT
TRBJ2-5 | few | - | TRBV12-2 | CASRPTSGENKETQYF | TGTGCAAGTCGCCCGACTAGCGGAGAGAACAAAGAGACCCAGTACTTC
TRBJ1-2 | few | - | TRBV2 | CASSAQGSGYTF | TGTGCCAGCAGTGCACAGGGTTCGGGCTACACCTTC
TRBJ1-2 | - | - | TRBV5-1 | CASSATTNYGYTF | TGCGCCAGCAGCGCGACAACTAACTATGGCTACACCTTC
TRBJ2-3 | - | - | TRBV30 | CAWSSMEGISDTQYF | TGTGCCTGGAGTTCCATGGAGGGAATTTCAGATACGCAGTATTTT
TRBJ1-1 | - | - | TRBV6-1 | CAINWGHTEAFF | TGTGCCATAAACTGGGGGCACACTGAAGCTTTCTTT
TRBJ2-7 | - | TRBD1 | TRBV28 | CASSPSQPGQSYEQYF | TGTGCCAGCAGTCCTTCCCAACCGGGACAGTCCTACGAGCAGTACTTC
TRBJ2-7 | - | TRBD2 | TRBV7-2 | CASSLGAGEHYEQYF | TGTGCCAGCAGCTTAGGAGCGGGGGAGCACTACGAGCAGTACTTC
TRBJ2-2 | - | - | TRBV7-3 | CASSSSLEGPTGELFF | TGTGCCAGCAGCTCCTCCCTAGAGGGGCCGACCGGGGAGCTGTTTTTT
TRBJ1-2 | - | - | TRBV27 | CASRARTNYGYTF | TGTGCCAGCAGGGCTCGGACGAACTATGGCTACACCTTC
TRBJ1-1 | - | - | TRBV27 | CASRTTANTEAFF | TGTGCCAGCAGGACGACAGCGAACACTGAAGCTTTCTTT
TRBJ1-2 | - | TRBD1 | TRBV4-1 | CASSQDHLTGLYGYTF | TGCGCCAGCAGCCAAGATCATTTGACAGGGCTCTATGGCTACACCTTC
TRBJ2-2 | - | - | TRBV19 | CASSIAGFRNTGELFF | TGTGCCAGTAGTATAGCCGGCTTCAGGAACACCGGGGAGCTGTTTTTT
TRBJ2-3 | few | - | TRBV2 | CASRVIETQYF | TGTGCCAGCAGGGTTATCGAAACGCAGTATTTT
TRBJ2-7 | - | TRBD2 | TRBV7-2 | CASSLPGLVEQYF | TGTGCCAGCAGCTTGCCGGGACTAGTCGAGCAGTACTTC
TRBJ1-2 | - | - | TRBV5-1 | CASSLIPGRVEGYTF | TGCGCCAGCAGCTTGATCCCCGGCAGGGTTGAGGGCTACACCTTC
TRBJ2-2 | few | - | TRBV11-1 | CASSQEGHARTGELFF | TGTGCCAGCAGCCAGGAGGGACACGCGAGGACCGGGGAGCTGTTTTTT
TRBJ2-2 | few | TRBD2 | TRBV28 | CASTPAGVFGGELFF | TGTGCCAGCACCCCCGCGGGGGTCTTCGGCGGGGAGCTGTTTTTT
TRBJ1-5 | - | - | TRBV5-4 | CASSLDKNQPQHF | TGTGCCAGCAGCCTCGACAAGAATCAGCCCCAGCATTTT
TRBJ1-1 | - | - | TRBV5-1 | CASSLAKGYTEAFF | TGCGCCAGCAGCTTGGCCAAAGGGTACACTGAAGCTTTCTTT
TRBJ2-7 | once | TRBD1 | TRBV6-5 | CASRTGQGPYEQYF | TGTGCCAGCAGAACCGGACAGGGCCCCTACGAGCAGTACTTC
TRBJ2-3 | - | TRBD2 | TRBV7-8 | CASSLGLAGGPSDTQYF | TGTGCCAGCAGCTTAGGACTAGCGGGAGGTCCCTCGGATACGCAGTATTTT
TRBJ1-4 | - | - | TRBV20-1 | CSARLEKLFF | TGCAGTGCTAGGCTGGAAAAACTGTTTTTT
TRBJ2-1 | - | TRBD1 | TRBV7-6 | CASSRQGIDEQFF | TGTGCCAGCAGCAGACAGGGAATAGATGAGCAGTTCTTC
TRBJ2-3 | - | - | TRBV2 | CASRLGTDTQYF | TGTGCCAGCAGGTTGGGCACAGATACGCAGTATTTT
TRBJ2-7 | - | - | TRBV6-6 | CASSYKAETYEQYF | TGTGCCAGCAGTTACAAGGCGGAGACCTACGAGCAGTACTTC
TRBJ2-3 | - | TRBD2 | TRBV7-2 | CASRAPKGAGGYTDTQYF | TGTGCCAGCAGGGCCCCAAAGGGAGCGGGAGGGTACACAGATACGCAGTATTTT
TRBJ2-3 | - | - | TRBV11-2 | CASSPILGGTDTQYF | TGTGCCAGCAGCCCCATTTTAGGGGGAACAGATACGCAGTATTTT
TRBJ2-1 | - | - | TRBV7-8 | CASSLEGLGLYYEQFF | TGTGCCAGCAGCTTAGAGGGCCTAGGATTGTATTATGAGCAGTTCTTC